A selection of T cell receptor beta chains follows, all from one sample in a study of blood T cell repertoires in COVID-19. The assay was immunoSEQ multiplex PCR, and TCRdb's table has in-frame clones only and misses some. The data show fewer than 350,000 clones, under 90% seen once. The specimen sequenced was peripheral blood. The origin of the receptors is a woman aged 55-70 years with active or convalescent COVID-19. The CDR3 runs from the conserved cysteine through the conserved F or W. D genes are given only for firm matches. Size is omitted from some rows. Given values are once, few, many or a class for expanded clones.

D	V	size	J	DNA	CDR3
-	TRBV19	-	TRBJ2-5	TGTGCCAGTAGTATAGGTAGGGAGGAGACCCAGTACTTC	CASSIGREETQYF
-	TRBV5-4	-	TRBJ1-1	TGTGCCAGCAGTGATCAGGTGAACACTGAAGCTTTCTTT	CASSDQVNTEAFF
-	TRBV9	-	TRBJ1-2	TGTGCCAGCAGCGTATCAGGGCAGAATGGCTACACCTTC	CASSVSGQNGYTF
-	TRBV6-5	-	TRBJ1-2	TGTGCCAGCAGTTACCGGGGGGACTACTATGGCTACACCTTC	CASSYRGDYYGYTF
-	TRBV9	-	TRBJ2-5	TGTGCCAGCAGCGCTCACAGGGAGATCCAGTACTTC	CASSAHREIQYF
-	TRBV7-2	-	TRBJ2-1	TGTGCCAGCAGCTTAGTTACAGGTCTATACAATGAGCAGTTCTTC	CASSLVTGLYNEQFF
-	TRBV19	-	TRBJ1-3	TGTGCCAGTAGTATCAGGCTCGGGGGAGGGTCTCCATCTGGAAACACCATATATTTT	CASSIRLGGGSPSGNTIYF
TRBD2	TRBV3-1/TRBV3-2	-	TRBJ2-3	TGTGCCAGCAGCCATGAATTAGCGGGGGTTAGCACAGATACGCAGTATTTT	CASSHELAGVSTDTQYF
-	TRBV7-9	once	TRBJ1-1	TGTGCCAGCAGCTTAGTGGCCCTGGGAGCAGCTTTCTTT	CASSLVALGAAFF
TRBD1	TRBV5-4	-	TRBJ1-1	TGTGCCAGCAGTGGACAGGGAAACACTGAAGCTTTCTTT	CASSGQGNTEAFF
TRBD2	TRBV13	-	TRBJ2-3	TGTGCCAGCAGCTTACAGTTTAGAGCGGGGCAGGGCGGGGATACGCAGTATTTT	CASSLQFRAGQGGDTQYF
TRBD2	TRBV7-2	-	TRBJ2-5	TGTGCCAGCAGCCCTCCGGGGCGGGGGAGGCCACAAGAGACCCAGTACTTC	CASSPPGRGRPQETQYF
TRBD1	TRBV7-6	once	TRBJ2-2	TGTGCCAGCAGCTTAAACCGACAGGGGGAGGACACCGGGGAGCTGTTTTTT	CASSLNRQGEDTGELFF
-	TRBV7-8	-	TRBJ1-1	TGTGCCAGCAGCCCGATCAGGCGAAGCATGAACACTGAAGCTTTCTTT	CASSPIRRSMNTEAFF
TRBD2	TRBV6-2/TRBV6-3	-	TRBJ2-3	TGTGCCAGCAGTTGGGGGACTAGCGGGGAGAGAGATACGCAGTATTTT	CASSWGTSGERDTQYF
TRBD2	TRBV30	-	TRBJ2-3	TGTGCCTGGAGTGTACGGACTAGCGGCCCTAGCACAGATACGCAGTATTTT	CAWSVRTSGPSTDTQYF
-	TRBV9	-	TRBJ1-2	TGTGCCAGCAGCGTAGCGGGAGGGGTCGGCTACACCTTC	CASSVAGGVGYTF
TRBD1	TRBV11-1	-	TRBJ2-7	TGTGCCAGCAGCTTTCCCGGGACAGGGGGCCACGAGCAGTACTTC	CASSFPGTGGHEQYF
TRBD1	TRBV5-4	-	TRBJ2-1	TGTGCCAGCAGCTTGAACAGGGGGTCTGGGAATGAGCAGTTCTTC	CASSLNRGSGNEQFF
TRBD1	TRBV5-4	-	TRBJ1-1	TGTGCCAGCAGCCGGACAGGGGGCACTGAAGCTTTCTTT	CASSRTGGTEAFF
-	TRBV3-1/TRBV3-2	few	TRBJ2-5	TGTGCCAGCAGTAGAGAGACCCAGTACTTC	CASSRETQYF
TRBD2	TRBV30	-	TRBJ2-1	TGTGCCTCCGGGACTAGCGGGTACAATGAGCAGTTCTTC	CASGTSGYNEQFF
-	TRBV2	-	TRBJ2-1	TGTGCCAGCAGTGAAAGAGGTAGCGTAGGCGAGCAGTTCTTC	CASSERGSVGEQFF
-	TRBV11-2	-	TRBJ1-1	TGTGCCAGCAGCTTAGGGCACGCAGGAACTTACACTGAAGCTTTCTTT	CASSLGHAGTYTEAFF